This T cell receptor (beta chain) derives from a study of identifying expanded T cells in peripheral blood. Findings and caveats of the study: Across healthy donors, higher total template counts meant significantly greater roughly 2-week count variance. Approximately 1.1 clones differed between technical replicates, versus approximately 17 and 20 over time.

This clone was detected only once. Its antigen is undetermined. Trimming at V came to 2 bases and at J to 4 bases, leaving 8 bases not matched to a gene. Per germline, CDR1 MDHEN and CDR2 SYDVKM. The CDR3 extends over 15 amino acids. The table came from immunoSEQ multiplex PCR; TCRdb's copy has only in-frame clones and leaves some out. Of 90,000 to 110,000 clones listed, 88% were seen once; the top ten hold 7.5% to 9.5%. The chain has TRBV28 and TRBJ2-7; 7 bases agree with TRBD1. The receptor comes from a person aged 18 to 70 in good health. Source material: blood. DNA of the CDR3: TGTGCCAGCAGTTTAACCACGACAGGGAAGTACGAGCAGTACTTC. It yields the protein CASSLTTTGKYEQYF. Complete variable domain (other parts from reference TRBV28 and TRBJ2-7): DVKVTQSSRYLVKRTGEKVFLECVQDMDHENMFWYRQDPGLGLRLIYFSYDVKMKEKGDIPEGYSVSREKKERFSLILESASTNQTSMYLCASSLTTTGKYEQYFGPGTRLTVT.